This TCR beta chain was found in a study of CD8 T cells in Susac syndrome. The CDR3 covers 15 residues. The ends were cut back, 3 bases at V and 6 bases at J, with 15 bases in the middle. Germline V lookup: CDR1 SEHNR, CDR2 FQNEAQ (reference sequence). Controls were drawn from healthy donors and were matched for age and sex. The RNA, 0.5 to 1 ug, was put through reverse transcription using random hexamers. In TCRdb, the immunoSEQ multiplex PCR reads were re-called with MiXCR into one record per CDR3 protein. The table lists 150,000 to 200,000 distinct CDR3 sequences, 90% to 95% of them singletons. This clonotype has just one count.

The rearrangement links TRBV7-9 to TRBJ1-5; a weak D match, TRBD1 (5 bases). Input material: CD4+ T cells from PBMCs. This TCR was sampled from a human donor in good health. In nucleotides, the CDR3 is TGTGCCAGCAGCTTCGTGCAGGGTCTGGGTCAGCCCCAGCATTTT. Protein: CASSFVQGLGQPQHF.